The clone carrying this TCR beta chain was detected only a few times. What it binds is unknown. This specimen comes from a study of blood T cells in healthy people across ages. Study results and limitations: PBMCs that were unsorted prevented a conclusive naive versus antigen-experienced comparison. A roughly linear fall in TCR beta diversity per million T cells was seen with increasing age. CMV status of donors was not determined, possibly confounding expanded clonotype changes.

Alongside a J-beta primer mix, a sample-barcoded 5' primer served in a second PCR lasting about 7 to 12 cycles. From the 5' RACE reads, TCRdb called clonotypes with MiXCR, one entry per CDR3 protein. The top ten hold 7% to 9% of the sample, which has roughly 1,700,000 distinct CDR3 sequences, approximately 30% seen once. V was trimmed by 7 bases and J by 1 base, leaving 8 bases between them. The CDR3 contains 12 residues. CDR1 is MNHEY and CDR2 is SVGAGI in the germline V gene. The chain recombines TRBV6-5 with TRBJ2-7; D is unclear. The TCR originated in a woman aged 25-40 years in good health. The material sequenced was blood. CDR3 sequence: CASKDGSYEQYF. CDR3 DNA sequence: TGTGCCAGCAAAGACGGGTCCTACGAGCAGTACTTC.